This T cell receptor beta chain was profiled in a study of PD-L1 blockade in urothelial cancer (dated by TCRdb to 2016 to 2017). For the wider study: Therapy was started in about 2014 for all patients, and atezolizumab 1,200 mg was administered intravenously every 3 weeks. Under 10 patients reached durable clinical benefit, while fewer than 25 patients did not. Progression-free survival longer than 6 months counted as durable clinical benefit, and TCR features were additionally tested against both progression-free and overall survival. In the same patients who had TCR sequencing, pretreatment tumors also underwent whole exome sequencing and RNA sequencing. Patients had an ECOG performance status of 0 or 1 and had received between 0 and 3 prior chemotherapy regimens. Pretreatment tumor samples, along with matched peripheral blood collected serially before and after atezolizumab treatment, underwent TCR sequencing. Blood samples were analyzed at 3 weeks after treatment start (second dose) and at 6 weeks after treatment start. Around 30 patients had pretreatment blood TCR-seq, about 25 had at least one posttreatment blood collection, and about 25 had tumor TCR-seq. The study, an exploratory multi-omic analysis, examined somatic, immune and clinical correlates of response to PD-L1 blockade with atezolizumab in urothelial cancer. About 90% of the roughly 29 patients were males with bladder-origin urothelial cancer, and about 65% of the 29 reported a prior smoking history. Blood samples gave median yields of about 150,000 T cells and 80,000 to 90,000 unique TCRs, along with a median clonality of approximately 0.08. Broad study findings and their caveats: A pretreatment peripheral blood TCR clonality below the median was linked to improved progression-free and overall survival. Because of the small sample size (n ≈ 29) and the many exploratory analyses performed, the results are intended to be regarded as hypothesis-generating. At 3 weeks after the start of treatment, tumor-associated TCR clones in peripheral blood had expanded more in patients with durable benefit (n of about 22, p = 0.022).

A word on this clone: What antigen it recognizes has not been identified. Base qualities are not recorded, but no much larger clone differs from it by a single base.

The label giving this sample's time point can be read as: peripheral blood 6 weeks after treatment start. The cohort comprised around 30 patients with locally advanced or metastatic urothelial carcinoma treated at Memorial Sloan Kettering on a trial protocol. Peripheral blood mononuclear cells were collected pretreatment and during treatment, at between 1 and 8 total time points per patient. The Qiagen DNeasy Blood extraction kit was used to purify genomic DNA from total PBMCs and tumor samples. PBMCs were collected pretreatment and during treatment, and were isolated and stored as previously described. The germline V and J ends show losses of 5 bases and 2 bases respectively, and no gene match explains 8 bases of the junction. The CDR3 has 18 amino acids, counting the end cysteine and phenylalanine. This entry keeps only the CDR3 DNA: 54 bases, framed from base 1. The germline V gene (reference sequence) gives CDR1 as MNHEY and CDR2 as SMNVEV.

Synthetic TCR analog templates were spiked into each PCR so that absolute template abundance could be estimated from read counts. TCRbeta CDR3 regions were amplified from genomic DNA with bias-controlled V and J gene primers using the immunoSEQ assay. Sequencing of rearranged TCRbeta segments was done at approximately 20X coverage. The study's own analysis went as follows. Clustering was used to correct sequencing errors, and CDR3s were annotated against IMGT to assign V, D and J genes. Only productive TCRbeta rearrangements were used in downstream analyses, excluding out-of-frame or stop-codon sequences. To compute clonality, Shannon entropy was normalized by the log of the number of unique productive sequences and then subtracted from one. Clones differing between time points or between blood and tumor were identified by Fisher's exact test with Benjamini-Hochberg correction at adjusted p below 0.01. Not all clones reach the TCRdb copy of this immuneACCESS table, which keeps in-frame sequences only. Checked studies attribute under half of the gap to unresolved V genes and leave the rest unexplained. That table furnishes V, J and clone size, whereas the DNA furnished D and trimming. Counted in this sample were some 110,000 clones; more than 85% of them appeared once. The ten top clones hold 3% to 4.5% of the sample.

The sample here was PBMCs, taken around atezolizumab (anti-PD-L1) treatment. The V and J segments used are TRBV27 and TRBJ2-6; 11 bases in between match TRBD2. This sequence originates from a man aged 55 to 70 with urothelial cancer. CDR3 protein: CASSQLAGGVPGANVLTF. The DNA sequence reads TGTGCCAGCAGTCAGCTAGCGGGAGGAGTACCTGGGGCCAACGTCCTGACTTTC.